The 13 T cell receptor beta chains listed next were all sequenced from one sample in a study of T cells in Graves' hyperthyroidism and ophthalmopathy. Amplification yielded TCR beta CDR3 regions, with RNA transcripts as the source. The HTBI primer set was used in a first-round RT-PCR of the TCR CDR3. TCRdb fed the multiplex PCR reads into MiXCR, producing one record per CDR3 protein. The sample lists more than 300,000 distinct CDR3 sequences, roughly 15% occurring once. Sequenced input: blood. The receptors here all came from a woman aged 25 to 39 with Graves' ophthalmopathy.

This clonotype has a count of ten or more. This rearrangement joins TRBV7-8 to TRBJ1-2; D is perhaps TRBD1 (5 bases). Trimming removed 7 bases at V and 8 bases at J, with 14 bases between. This CDR3 spans 12 amino acids. Looked up from germline, CDR1 is SGHVS and CDR2 is FQNEAQ. CDR3 nucleotides: TGTGCCAGCAATACCGGTGGGGCCGGCTACACCTTC. Translating it yields CASNTGGAGYTF.

This clonotype appeared many times. V is TRBV7-9 and J is TRBJ2-3; 8 bases line up with TRBD1. The CDR3 is made up of 15 amino acids. The germline CDR1 and CDR2 sequences are SEHNR and FQNEAQ (reference sequence). Losses at the gene ends were 4 bases for V and 0 bases for J; bases not matched to a gene: 3. The CDR3 sequence: CASSYRGRSTDTQYF. For the CDR3, the DNA is TGTGCCAGCAGCTACAGGGGGAGAAGCACAGATACGCAGTATTTT.

This clonotype was seen many times. The chain joins TRBV11-3 to TRBJ2-2; 11 bases line up with TRBD2. Germline V lookup: CDR1 SGHNT, CDR2 YENEEA. The V segment lost 6 bases and the J segment 2 bases; nucleotides outside the gene matches: 8. The CDR3 sequence is 17 residues long. CDR3 sequence reads: CASSLFSGGANTGELFF. The CDR3 DNA is TGTGCCAGCAGTCTCTTTAGCGGGGGGGCCAACACCGGGGAGCTGTTTTTT. The full variable domain, in which reference TRBV11-3 and TRBJ2-2 provide the parts outside the CDR3, is EAGVVQSPRYKIIEKKQPVAFWCNPISGHNTLYWYLQNLGQGPELLIRYENEEAVDDSQLPKDRFSAERLKGVDSTLKIQPAELGDSAVYLCASSLFSGGANTGELFFGEGSRLTVL.

This clonotype was counted many times. For the CDR3, the DNA is TGTGCCAGCAGTTCCAGGGGGGGCTACACCTTC. This codes for CASSSRGGYTF. The chain carries TRBV12-3 or TRBV12-4 and TRBJ1-2; TRBD1 agrees at 7 bases. Unmatched junction bases numbered 1, after V lost 4 bases and J lost 8 bases. There are 11 residues in the CDR3.

In this sample, this clonotype turned up many times. The CDR3 region has the DNA TGTGCCAGCAGATTGGTAGGGCTTTTTCGAGCAACTAATGAAAAACTGTTTTTT. Translation gives CASRLVGLFRATNEKLFF. V usage is TRBV12-3 or TRBV12-4 and J usage is TRBJ1-4; D is undetermined. The CDR3 length is 18 residues. The V end lost 6 bases, the J end lost 0 bases, and 20 bases lay between the germline ends.

This clonotype was seen only a few times. The V call is TRBV3-1, the J call TRBJ2-2; perhaps TRBD2 as D (6 bases). The CDR3 runs to 16 residues. Trimming took 7 bases from V and 4 from J, leaving 19 bases between them. CDR1 LGHDT and CDR2 YNNKEL come from the germline V gene (reference sequence). Written as DNA, the CDR3 is TGTGCCAGCACCCCGGTTTGGCTAGCGAGCACCGGGGAGCTGTTTTTT. It encodes CASTPVWLASTGELFF.

This clonotype was seen repeatedly, ten times or more. The chain joins TRBV27 to TRBJ1-1; D may be TRBD1 (6 bases). The germline gives CDR1 MNHEY, CDR2 SMNVEV (reference sequence). The V and J ends lost 8 bases and 2 bases respectively, with 15 bases between them. This CDR3 is built from 14 residues. The CDR3 loop reads CASWEPGANTEAFF. CDR3 DNA sequence: TGTGCCAGCTGGGAGCCGGGGGCCAACACTGAAGCTTTCTTT.

This clonotype occurred many times. This chain uses TRBV19 with TRBJ1-1, with D possibly being TRBD1 (5 bases). V lost 5 bases to trimming and J lost 3 bases, with 16 bases between them. CDR3 length: 15 residues. Germline V gives CDR1 LNHDA, CDR2 SQIVND (reference sequence). The CDR3 DNA is TGTGCCAGTAGTCCCCGGGGGGTTGCAGACACTGAAGCTTTCTTT. The encoded protein is CASSPRGVADTEAFF.

The rearrangement joins TRBV10-3 to TRBJ2-3; D is possibly TRBD1 or TRBD2 (6 bases each). Germline CDR1 is ENHRY and CDR2 is SYGVKD. The V and J ends lost 4 bases and 3 bases respectively, with 11 bases between them. The CDR3 sequence is 14 residues long. CDR3 residues: CAISGGARTDTQYF. CDR3 bases: TGTGCCATCAGTGGGGGGGCTAGGACAGATACGCAGTATTTT.

The table lists this clonotype with many counts. The genes are TRBV12-3 or TRBV12-4 and TRBJ1-1; no reliable D call. The CDR3 extends over 15 amino acids. The V gene lost 7 bases and the J gene lost 1 base, with 16 bases spanning the gap. The CDR3 protein is CASKRFLRENTEAFF. The CDR3 region has the DNA TGTGCCAGCAAACGATTCCTCCGGGAGAACACTGAAGCTTTCTTT.

This clonotype was counted at least ten times. The chain combines TRBV6-5 with TRBJ1-5, with D tentatively TRBD1 (6 bases). The CDR3 contains 15 residues. Trimming shortened V by 0 bases and J by 3 bases, and 9 bases separated the two germline ends. Germline V gene lookup returns CDR1 MNHEY and CDR2 SVGAGI. DNA for the CDR3: TGTGCCAGCAGTTACTCCCAGGGGAACAATCAGCCCCAGCATTTT. Protein sequence: CASSYSQGNNQPQHF.

This clonotype was observed a few times. This clone may be a read error of a much larger clone one base away. The chain joins TRBV15 to TRBJ2-7, with D perhaps assigned TRBD1 or TRBD2 (6 bases each). V was trimmed by 7 bases and J by 6 bases, leaving 19 bases between them. The CDR3 has 14 amino acids. CDR1 LNHNV and CDR2 YYDKDF come from the germline V gene (reference sequence). The CDR3 reads CATNKSGATLEQYF. CDR3 nucleotides: TGTGCCACCAACAAGTCGGGGGCGACTCTCGAGCAGTACTTC.

This clonotype was observed a few times. A much larger clone sits a single nucleotide away, making a read error possible. This likely comes from a read error, as the CDR3 has no conserved phenylalanine or tryptophan at its end. DNA for the CDR3: TGTGCCTGGGCTAGCGAGGTTGAGCAGTACCTC. Translating gives CAWASEVEQYL. The chain couples TRBV30 to TRBJ2-7; D possibly corresponds to TRBD2 (6 bases). V lost 5 bases, J lost 7 bases, and 12 bases lay in between. The germline V gene encodes CDR1 GTSNPN and CDR2 SVGIG (reference sequence). The CDR3 is 11 residues long.